A selection of T cell receptor beta chains follows, all from one sample in a study of cytomegalovirus exposure and HLA in healthy donors. Libraries were prepared by immunoSEQ multiplex PCR; TCRdb keeps only in-frame clonotypes and omits some of them. The sample lists 150,000 to 200,000 clones, approximately 78% occurring once. What was sequenced was PBMCs. The receptors originated from a woman in her 30s in good health and CMV-seronegative. CDR3s include the opening cysteine and the closing phenylalanine or tryptophan. The D gene is left open where the match is weak. A row's size may be missing; if present it is once, few, many or a size class.

TRBV7-2	TRBD1	-	TRBJ2-5	TGTGCCAGCAGTCCTGACAGGGGAGAGACCCAGTACTTC	CASSPDRGETQYF
TRBV5-1	TRBD1	once	TRBJ2-7	TGCGCCAGCAGCTGGGGAAACAACAGGGGCGGCGAGCAGTACTTC	CASSWGNNRGGEQYF
TRBV28	TRBD1	-	TRBJ1-1	TGTGCCAGCAGTGCCGGGACAGTTAAAGCTTTCTTT	CASSAGTVKAFF
TRBV27	TRBD1	-	TRBJ1-1	TGTGCCAGCAGTTTAAATAGGGGACAGGCAGCGAACACTGAAGCTTTCTTT	CASSLNRGQAANTEAFF
TRBV6-1	-	-	TRBJ1-5	TGTGCCAGCAGTGAAGTGGGGGGGAGGCAGCCCCAGCATTTT	CASSEVGGRQPQHF
TRBV5-1	-	-	TRBJ1-6	TGCGCCAGCAGCTTGCGGGAGGGTGGGGCCACCAGGAATTCACCCCTCCACTTT	CASSLREGGATRNSPLHF
TRBV27	-	-	TRBJ2-3	TGTGCCAGCAGTACCCCGCGGCTTTTTAGCACAGATACGCAGTATTTT	CASSTPRLFSTDTQYF
TRBV6-1	-	-	TRBJ1-2	TGTGCCAGCAGTGGGCCAACGTGGGGCTACACCTTC	CASSGPTWGYTF
TRBV5-4	TRBD2	-	TRBJ2-2	TGTGCCAGCAGCTTGGCTACGGGAGGCGGGACCGGGGAGCTGTTTTTT	CASSLATGGGTGELFF
TRBV6-5	TRBD1	-	TRBJ2-7	TGTGCCAGCAGTTGGGACAGGTCCTACGAGCAGTACTTC	CASSWDRSYEQYF
TRBV6-1	TRBD1	-	TRBJ1-2	TGTGCCAGCAGTGAAGTGACAGGGGCCGCTGGAGGCTACACCTTC	CASSEVTGAAGGYTF
TRBV5-4	-	-	TRBJ1-4	TGTGCCAGCAGCCAAACCCCTGACGCCCTTCAGGGGAAACTGTTTTTT	CASSQTPDALQGKLFF
TRBV19	-	-	TRBJ1-2	TGTGCCAGCAGTGGACAGCTTAACTATGGCTACACCTTC	CASSGQLNYGYTF
TRBV10-1	TRBD2	-	TRBJ2-7	TGCGCCAGCAGTGAAGTGGTGGGAGGGCCCCCCTACGAGCAGTACTTC	CASSEVVGGPPYEQYF
TRBV6-5	-	few	TRBJ1-1	TGTGCCAGCAGGGGGGGAGAGTATGGGGCTTTCTTT	CASRGGEYGAFF
TRBV30	-	-	TRBJ1-2	TGTGCCTGGAGTGTAGAGGATAACTATGGCTACACCTTC	CAWSVEDNYGYTF
TRBV7-3	TRBD1	-	TRBJ1-3	TGTGCCAGCAGCAGGGGACAGACATTCTCTGGAAACACCATATATTTT	CASSRGQTFSGNTIYF
TRBV2	TRBD2	-	TRBJ2-2	TGTGCCAGCATCGACGGGGGGGCGAACACCGGGGAGCTGTTTTTT	CASIDGGANTGELFF
TRBV27	-	-	TRBJ1-5	TGTGCCAGCAGTCCCGCGACATCTAGCAATCAGCCCCAGCATTTT	CASSPATSSNQPQHF
TRBV6-1	-	-	TRBJ2-5	TGTGCCAGCAGTTCCGTCCGGCAGGGATGGGAGACCCAGTACTTC	CASSSVRQGWETQYF
TRBV5-1	TRBD1	-	TRBJ1-1	TGCGCCAGCAGCCGTGAGGGGGGACAGGAAGCTTTCTTT	CASSREGGQEAFF
TRBV6-1	-	-	TRBJ2-7	TGTGCCAGCAGGAGCGGACCCTCCTACGAGCAGTACTTC	CASRSGPSYEQYF
TRBV5-1	-	once	TRBJ1-2	TGCGCCAGCAGCTTGGCTAGCTATGGCTACACCTTC	CASSLASYGYTF
TRBV7-9	TRBD1	-	TRBJ1-1	TGTGCCAGCAGCCAAACCGGAGGGACAGAAAAAGCTTTCTTT	CASSQTGGTEKAFF
TRBV7-8	TRBD2	-	TRBJ2-3	TGTGCCAGCAGCTTAGAGCCTAGCGGGCGGGGGTTTAGCACAGATACGCAGTATTTT	CASSLEPSGRGFSTDTQYF
TRBV27	-	-	TRBJ1-1	TGTGCCAGCAGTTTAGTAGGGGCGACCACTGAAGCTTTCTTT	CASSLVGATTEAFF
TRBV5-8	TRBD1	-	TRBJ1-4	TGTGCCAGCAGCTTGTCGACAGGGGTTAATGAAAAACTGTTTTTT	CASSLSTGVNEKLFF
TRBV2	-	-	TRBJ1-3	TGTGCCAGCAGTGATACAGCCGCTGGAAACACCATATATTTT	CASSDTAAGNTIYF
TRBV19	TRBD1	-	TRBJ1-4	TGTGCCAGTATGGGGACAGGGGCTACAACTAATGAAAAACTGTTTTTT	CASMGTGATTNEKLFF
TRBV14	-	few	TRBJ1-2	TGTGCCAGCAGCCCGGACAGTAACTATGGCTACACCTTC	CASSPDSNYGYTF
TRBV29-1	-	-	TRBJ1-2	TGCAGCGTTGTCTTGGGAGCGCAGCCGATCTATGGCTACACCTTC	CSVVLGAQPIYGYTF
TRBV21-1	-	-	TRBJ1-6	TGTGCCAGCAGCAAAGGAGCGCCGCGCCCGGATTCACCCCTCCACTTT	CASSKGAPRPDSPLHF
TRBV27	-	many	TRBJ1-2	TGTGCCAGCAGTTTAAGGGCCGGGGGCTATGGCTACACCTTC	CASSLRAGGYGYTF
TRBV9	-	-	TRBJ1-1	TGTGCCAGCAGATCCTCAGGGAACACTGAAGCTTTCTTT	CASRSSGNTEAFF
TRBV19	-	-	TRBJ2-5	TGTGCCAGTAGTATAGAGGTCAGGAAGACCCAGTACTTC	CASSIEVRKTQYF
TRBV6-6	TRBD1	-	TRBJ1-6	TGTGCCAGCAGTTACCGACAGGGAATGGATTCACCCCTCCACTTT	CASSYRQGMDSPLHF
TRBV6-5	TRBD1	-	TRBJ2-3	TGTGCCATCATCTGGACGACAGGGCCCACAGATACGCAGTATTTT	CAIIWTTGPTDTQYF
TRBV6-1	TRBD1	-	TRBJ2-7	TGTGCCAGCAGTGAGAGTCCGGGACAGACCTACGAGCAGTACTTC	CASSESPGQTYEQYF
TRBV11-3	-	-	TRBJ2-1	TGTGCCAGCAGCCCCCCGGGTTACAATGAGCAGTTCTTC	CASSPPGYNEQFF
TRBV7-8	-	-	TRBJ2-6	TGTGCCAGCAGTCAAGACAGGATACCCTCTGGGGCCAACGTCCTGACTTTC	CASSQDRIPSGANVLTF
TRBV6-5	-	-	TRBJ1-5	TGTGCCAGCAAGGGGCTAGACCGCAATCAGCCCCAGCATTTT	CASKGLDRNQPQHF
TRBV7-9	-	-	TRBJ2-7	TGTGCCAGCAGCTTAATGGACCTGGGAGGGGGGCAGTACTTC	CASSLMDLGGGQYF
TRBV28	-	-	TRBJ1-3	TGTGCCAGCAGTTTGGAACAGGTCACTGGAAACACCATATATTTT	CASSLEQVTGNTIYF
TRBV2	-	-	TRBJ2-1	TGTGCCAGCAGGGAACCGGACAAAGGGAATGAGCAGTTCTTC	CASREPDKGNEQFF